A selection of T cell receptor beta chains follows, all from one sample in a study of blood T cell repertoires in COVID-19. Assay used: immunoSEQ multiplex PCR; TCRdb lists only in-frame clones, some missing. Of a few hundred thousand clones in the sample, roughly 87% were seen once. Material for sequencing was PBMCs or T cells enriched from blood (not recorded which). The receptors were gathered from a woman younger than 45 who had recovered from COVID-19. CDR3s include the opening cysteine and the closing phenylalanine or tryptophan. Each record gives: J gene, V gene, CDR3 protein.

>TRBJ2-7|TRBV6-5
CASNWDRKRSREQYF
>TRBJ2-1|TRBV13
CASSTGTRLGYNEQFF
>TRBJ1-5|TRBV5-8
CASTRSGQPQHF
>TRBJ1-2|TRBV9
CASSLTGSYGYTF
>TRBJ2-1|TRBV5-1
CASSLAAGPNEQFF
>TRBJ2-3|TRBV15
CATSTGLQSADTQYF
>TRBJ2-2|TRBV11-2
CASSLGTSDTGELFF
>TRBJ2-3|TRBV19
CASSWGRGTTDTQYF
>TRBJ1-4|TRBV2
CASSVQGPATNEKLFF
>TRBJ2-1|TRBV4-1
CASSQEERGTYNEQFF
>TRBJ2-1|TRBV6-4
CASSEGTGIYNEQFF
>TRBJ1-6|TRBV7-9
CASSLPNSPLHF
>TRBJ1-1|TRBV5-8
CASSAKWALSTEAFF
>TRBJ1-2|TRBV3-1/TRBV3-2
CASSQDYIAGHWGVYTF
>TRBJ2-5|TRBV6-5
CASRLQDSQETQYF
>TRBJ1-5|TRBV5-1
CASSGPGPNQPQHF
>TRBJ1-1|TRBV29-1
CSVVATNTEAFF
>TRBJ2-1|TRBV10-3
CAISLNYNEQFF